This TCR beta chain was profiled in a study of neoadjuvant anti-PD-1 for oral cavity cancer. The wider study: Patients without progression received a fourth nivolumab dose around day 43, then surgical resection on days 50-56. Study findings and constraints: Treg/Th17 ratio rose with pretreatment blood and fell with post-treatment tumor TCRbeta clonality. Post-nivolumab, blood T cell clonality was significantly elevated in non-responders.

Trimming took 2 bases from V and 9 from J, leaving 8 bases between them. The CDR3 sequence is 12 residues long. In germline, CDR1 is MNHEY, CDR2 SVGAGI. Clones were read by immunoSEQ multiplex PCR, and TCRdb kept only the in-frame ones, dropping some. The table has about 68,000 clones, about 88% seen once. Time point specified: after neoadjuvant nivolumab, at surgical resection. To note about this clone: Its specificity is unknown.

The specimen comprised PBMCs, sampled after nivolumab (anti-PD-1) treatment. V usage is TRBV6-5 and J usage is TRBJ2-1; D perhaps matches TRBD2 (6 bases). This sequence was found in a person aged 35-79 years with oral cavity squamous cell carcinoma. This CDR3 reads CASSYLSGEQFF. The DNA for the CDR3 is TGTGCCAGCAGTTACCTTAGCGGTGAGCAGTTCTTC.